The clone carrying this TCR beta chain was counted between two and nine times. As the library was built, unique molecular identifiers were attached to individual cDNA molecules. In TCRdb, the RACE reads were re-called with MiXCR into one record per CDR3 protein. The table has about 89,000 distinct CDR3 sequences, approximately 12% seen once. The CDR3 contains 15 residues. Per the germline V gene, CDR1 is SNHLY and CDR2 is FYNNEI. Germline trimming cut 1 base from V and 8 bases from J; bases unmatched to any gene: 5. These data come from a study of human T cells and chemical hapten exposure. Time point: patch test 3, about 24 weeks after DPC sensitization. The treatment here: therapeutic diphenylcyclopropenone sensitization with weekly scalp DPC. Blood draws preceded each patch test application. Total RNA came from unfractionated whole blood.

This sequence joins TRBV2 and TRBJ2-1; 10 bases line up with TRBD2. The specimen was whole blood, collected in connection with sensitization to the hapten diphenylcyclopropenone (DPC). The TCR was taken from a woman aged 45-60 years with alopecia areata. Some clones in this sample may be carry-over from other donors' samples. The DNA of the CDR3 is TGTGCCAGCAGTGAAGAGAGACTAGCGGGCTATGAGCAGTTCTTC. This codes for CASSEERLAGYEQFF.